This is a list of T cell receptor beta chains from one sample in a study of blood T cell repertoires in COVID-19. Generated by immunoSEQ multiplex PCR, the TCRdb table keeps only in-frame clones and is missing some. Of a few hundred thousand clones in the sample, roughly 90% were seen once. Material for sequencing was PBMCs or T cells enriched from blood (not recorded which). These receptors were obtained from a woman aged 25 to 45 who had been exposed to COVID-19. Both conserved end residues are part of each CDR3. A D gene is named only where the DNA matches it firmly. Not all rows give a size; the values are once, few, many and, for expanded clones, a class.

j_call v_call d_call cdr3_length clone_size cdr3_nt cdr3_aa
TRBJ2-7 TRBV12-3/TRBV12-4 NA 13 NA TGTGCCAGCAGTTTTTGGCAGTCCTACGAGCAGTACTTC CASSFWQSYEQYF
TRBJ1-5 TRBV2 NA 17 NA TGTGCCAGCAGTGAAGCGCGGGGTGGTCTTGGCAATCAGCCCCAGCATTTT CASSEARGGLGNQPQHF
TRBJ2-7 TRBV30 NA 14 few TGTGCCTGGAGCCCCCTGACAGACTCCTACGAGCAGTACTTC CAWSPLTDSYEQYF
TRBJ2-3 TRBV29-1 NA 13 NA TGCAGCCTCGATAGGGGGACCACAGATACGCAGTATTTT CSLDRGTTDTQYF
TRBJ2-1 TRBV2 TRBD1 16 once TGTGCCAGCAGCTCTGACAGGGTCAGCTCCTACAATGAGCAGTTCTTC CASSSDRVSSYNEQFF
TRBJ1-5 TRBV2 TRBD1 14 NA TGTGCCAGCAGAGCCGGGACAGGGGATCAGCCCCAGCATTTT CASRAGTGDQPQHF
TRBJ1-1 TRBV5-1 NA 17 NA TGCGCCAGCAGCTCTAGATTTCTGGGAGTCCAATCTCATGAAGCTTTCTTT CASSSRFLGVQSHEAFF
TRBJ2-2 TRBV5-1 NA 16 NA TGCGCCAGCAGCCATCCCGGGGGGCTTGATACCGGGGAGCTGTTTTTT CASSHPGGLDTGELFF
TRBJ1-5 TRBV19 TRBD1 14 NA TGTGCCAGTACGACAGGGTGGGGCAATCAGCCCCAGCATTTT CASTTGWGNQPQHF
TRBJ1-1 TRBV2 NA 12 NA TGTGCCAGCAGTGAAGCGCAACTTAGCGCTTTCTTT CASSEAQLSAFF
TRBJ2-2 TRBV3-1/TRBV3-2 NA 17 NA TGTGCCAGCAGCCAAGATTTCGCCCAGGGCTACACCGGGGAGCTGTTTTTT CASSQDFAQGYTGELFF
TRBJ2-2 TRBV4-2 TRBD2 19 NA TGTGCCAGCAGCCGTATTTTGTCGACTAGCGGGGGGGACACCGGGGAGCTGTTTTTT CASSRILSTSGGDTGELFF
TRBJ2-2 TRBV19 TRBD1 16 NA TGTGCCAGTAGTCGTCGACAGGGTCTGAACACCGGGGAGCTGTTTTTT CASSRRQGLNTGELFF
TRBJ2-4 TRBV10-1 NA 11 NA TGCGCCAGCACCGGGGGAATAGGGGAGTACTTC CASTGGIGEYF
TRBJ2-7 TRBV29-1 NA 13 NA TGCAGCGCCCAGACAGTTACTACCTACGAGCAGTACTTC CSAQTVTTYEQYF
TRBJ2-3 TRBV9 NA 17 NA TGTGCCAGCAGCGTTAAATCAGGTTGGGCGTCGACAGATACGCAGTATTTT CASSVKSGWASTDTQYF
TRBJ1-1 TRBV5-6 NA 14 NA TGTGCCAGCAGCCAAAAGGGGCGCCCCTCCGAAGCTTTCTTT CASSQKGRPSEAFF
TRBJ1-6 TRBV23-1 TRBD1 18 NA TGCGCCAGCAGTCAATCGGGGACAGGGGTATCGGCGGACTCACCCCTCCACTTT CASSQSGTGVSADSPLHF
TRBJ1-5 TRBV7-8 NA 13 NA TGTGCCAGCAGCGCGACAGTGGACCAGCCCCAGCATTTT CASSATVDQPQHF